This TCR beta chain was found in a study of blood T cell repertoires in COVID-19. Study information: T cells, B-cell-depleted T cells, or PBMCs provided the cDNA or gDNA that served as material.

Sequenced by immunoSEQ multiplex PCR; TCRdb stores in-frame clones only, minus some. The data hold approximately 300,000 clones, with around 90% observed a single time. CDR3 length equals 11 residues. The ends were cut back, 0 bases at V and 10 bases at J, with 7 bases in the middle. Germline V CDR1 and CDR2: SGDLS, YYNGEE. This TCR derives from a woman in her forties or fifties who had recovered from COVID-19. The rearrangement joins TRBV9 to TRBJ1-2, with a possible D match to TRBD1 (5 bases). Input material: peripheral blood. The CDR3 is CASSVGGVYTF. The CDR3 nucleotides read TGTGCCAGCAGCGTAGGGGGCGTCTACACCTTC.